A single sample is the source of the 28 T cell receptor beta chains below, sequenced in a study of T cell responses to AZD1222 COVID-19 vaccine. The table came from immunoSEQ multiplex PCR; TCRdb's copy has only in-frame clones and leaves some out. The sample lists about 60,000 clones, 86% occurring once. The starting material was peripheral blood, obtained 28 days after the second AZD1222 dose. All receptors come from an adult who received the AZD1222 COVID-19 vaccine.

The chain combines TRBV3-1 (or the pseudogene TRBV3-2) with TRBJ1-2, with D possibly being TRBD1 (6 bases). V lost 0 bases to trimming and J lost 8 bases, with 16 bases between them. Germline V gives CDR1 LGHDT, CDR2 YNNKEL (reference sequence). The CDR3 is 15 residues long. DNA for the CDR3: TGTGCCAGCAGCCAAGAGGTCGAGGGGGGTCGAGGCTACACCTTC. Protein: CASSQEVEGGRGYTF.

The chain recombines TRBV5-4 with TRBJ2-5; 7 bases are a match to TRBD1. The J segment lost 2 bases and the V segment lost 6 bases, leaving 7 bases of the junction unmatched. Germline lookup yields CDR1 SGHNT and CDR2 YYREEE (reference sequence). The CDR3 has 14 residues. The DNA of the CDR3 is TGTGCCAGCAAGCTTGGGGGACAGCAAGAGACCCAGTACTTC. Its protein product is CASKLGGQQETQYF.

The rearrangement joins TRBV19 to TRBJ2-3; 14 bases agree with TRBD2. The CDR3 consists of 16 residues. Trimming at V came to 7 bases and at J to 15 bases, leaving 18 bases not matched to a gene. Germline CDR1 reads LNHDA; CDR2 reads SQIVND (reference sequence). The CDR3 bases are TGTGCCAGTACCCCCCAGGGACTAGCGGGAGAAGGATCGCTATATTTT. It specifies CASTPQGLAGEGSLYF.

The J gene is TRBJ1-1, the V gene TRBV7-9, with unresolved D. Trimming stripped 5 bases from V and 1 base from J, with 11 bases between. Germline assignment: CDR1 SEHNR and CDR2 FQNEAQ (reference sequence). The CDR3 is made up of 14 amino acids. CDR3 in DNA: TGTGCCAGCAGCCTTGAATTCCAGAACACTGAAGCTTTCTTT. Encoded protein: CASSLEFQNTEAFF.

The chain is built from TRBV6-5 and TRBJ1-2; maybe TRBD1 (5 bases). V lost 0 bases to trimming and J lost 8 bases, with 13 bases between them. Germline V gene lookup returns CDR1 MNHEY and CDR2 SVGAGI. This CDR3 has 14 amino acids. The CDR3 protein is CASSYSWTGVGYTF. The CDR3 DNA is TGTGCCAGCAGTTACTCTTGGACGGGGGTAGGCTACACCTTC.

The V call is TRBV7-2, the J call TRBJ1-1; no firm D call. Trimming stripped 3 bases from V and 2 bases from J, with 7 bases between. The CDR3 has 13 amino acids. CDR1 is SGHTA and CDR2 is FQGNSA in the germline V gene. This chain's CDR3 is CASSLHVNTEAFF. CDR3 nucleotide sequence: TGTGCCAGCAGCTTGCATGTTAACACTGAAGCTTTCTTT.

The gene calls are TRBV6-6 and TRBJ1-1; 8 bases map to TRBD1. CDR3 length: 16 residues. Germline-derived CDR1 and CDR2 are MNHNY and SVGAGI (reference sequence). Trimming removed 7 bases from V and 1 base from J; junction bases left unmatched: 11. CDR3 amino acids: CASTSGQGGSNTEAFF. The DNA of the CDR3 is TGTGCCAGCACTTCAGGACAGGGAGGATCGAACACTGAAGCTTTCTTT.

V and J are TRBV6-5 and TRBJ1-1, with 7 positions matching TRBD1. Germline CDR1 MNHEY, CDR2 SVGAGI. There are 13 residues in the CDR3. V shed 8 bases, J shed 1 base, and the junction held 4 bases outside the gene matches. The CDR3 DNA follows: TGTGCCAGCTCTGGACAGGCGAACACTGAAGCTTTCTTT. It translates to CASSGQANTEAFF.

The chain recombines TRBV4-1 with TRBJ2-7; TRBD2 aligns across 10 bases. The CDR3 extends over 14 amino acids. Germline values: CDR1 MGHRA, CDR2 YSYEKL. The trim removed 4 bases at V and 3 bases at J, leaving 3 bases unmatched. This CDR3 is CASSPRTSGYEQYF. The CDR3 nucleotides are TGCGCCAGCAGCCCCCGGACTAGCGGCTACGAGCAGTACTTC.

J is TRBJ2-7 and V is TRBV12-3 or TRBV12-4; a possible D gene is TRBD1 (5 bases). CDR3 length: 12 amino acids. V lost 2 bases to trimming and J lost 5 bases, with 7 bases between them. The CDR3 DNA reads TGTGCCAGCAGTTTACAGGGCAACGAGCAGTACTTC. It specifies CASSLQGNEQYF.

The chain links TRBV7-9 to TRBJ2-3; D remains ambiguous. From germline, CDR1 is SEHNR and CDR2 FQNEAQ (reference sequence). V was trimmed by 11 bases and J by 2 bases, leaving 17 bases between them. The CDR3 spans 14 residues. The CDR3 loop is CAGMLTLSTDTQYF. CDR3 DNA: TGTGCCGGCATGCTCACTTTATCCACAGATACGCAGTATTTT.

This sequence joins TRBV27 and TRBJ1-6; no definite D call. CDR3 length equals 14 residues. Germline CDR1 is MNHEY and CDR2 is SMNVEV (reference sequence). Trimming removed 5 bases from V and 8 bases from J, with 13 bases in between. The CDR3 nucleotides are TGTGCCAGCAGTGCAACATGGGAAGATTCACCCCTCCACTTT. Protein: CASSATWEDSPLHF.

The chain is built from TRBV4-2 and TRBJ2-5; maybe TRBD1 (6 bases). The CDR3 sequence is 13 residues long. Trimming pared 0 bases from V and 5 bases from J, leaving 7 bases between. Germline assignment: CDR1 LGHNA and CDR2 YNFKEQ. CDR3 in DNA: TGTGCCAGCAGCCAAGAAGACAGGGAGACCCAGTACTTC. Its protein is CASSQEDRETQYF.

This clone was observed once. CDR3 nucleotides: TGTGCCAGCAGCTTGAACAGAGGATTATACGAGCAGTACTTC. Its translation is CASSLNRGLYEQYF. J is TRBJ2-7 and V is TRBV5-5; D is undetermined. Germline V gene data show CDR1 as SGHKS and CDR2 as YYEKEE (reference sequence). V shed 1 base and J shed 4 bases, with 12 bases lying between them. CDR3 size: 14 residues. Looking up the rest from reference TRBV5-5 and TRBJ2-7 gives the full variable domain: DAGVTQSPTHLIKTRGQQVTLRCSPISGHKSVSWYQQVLGQGPQFIFQYYEKEERGRGNFPDRFSARQFPNYSSELNVNALLLGDSALYLCASSLNRGLYEQYFGPGTRLTVT.

The CDR3 DNA is TGTGCCAGCAGTCCGGGACAGGGAAAGCAGCCCCAGCATTTT. It is translated as CASSPGQGKQPQHF. The V and J genes are TRBV27 and TRBJ1-5; 9 nucleotides align to TRBD1. Germline CDR1 MNHEY, CDR2 SMNVEV (reference sequence). V dropped 5 bases and J dropped 7; count of bases not matched to a gene: 6. This CDR3 has 14 residues.

The chain recombines TRBV14 with TRBJ1-6; D call uncertain. Trimming pared 5 bases from V and 4 bases from J, leaving 9 bases between. This CDR3 spans 14 amino acids. CDR1 SGHDN and CDR2 FVKESK come from the germline V gene. The CDR3 is CASSRELYNSPLHF. CDR3 nucleotide sequence: TGTGCCAGCAGCAGGGAGCTTTATAATTCACCCCTCCACTTT. The full variable domain, in which reference TRBV14 and TRBJ1-6 provide the parts outside the CDR3, is EAGVTQFPSHSVIEKGQTVTLRCDPISGHDNLYWYRRVMGKEIKFLLHFVKESKQDESGMPNNRFLAERTGGTYSTLKVQPAELEDSGVYFCASSRELYNSPLHFGNGTRLTVT.

V gene TRBV7-2 combines with J gene TRBJ1-5; D may be TRBD1 (5 bases). The CDR3 has 14 amino acids. CDR1 and CDR2 from the germline V gene are SGHTA and FQGNSA. V was clipped by 0 bases and J by 7 bases, with 10 bases between them. CDR3 residues: CASSLAGARQPQHF. Written as DNA, the CDR3 is TGTGCCAGCAGCTTAGCCGGGGCGAGACAGCCCCAGCATTTT.

The rearrangement uses TRBV4-3 and TRBJ2-5; 13 nucleotides agree with TRBD2. This CDR3 contains 17 residues. V shed 3 bases, J shed 4 bases, and the junction held 8 bases outside the gene matches. CDR1 is LGHNA, CDR2 YSLEER, per germline. CDR3 in DNA: TGCGCCAGCAGCCATGGGACTAGCGGGATGGCGGGAGAGACCCAGTACTTC. This codes for CASSHGTSGMAGETQYF.

The chain is built from TRBV6-5 and TRBJ1-3; possible D gene TRBD1, 5 bases. V lost 4 bases, J lost 4 bases, and 17 bases lay in between. The CDR3 is 16 residues long. The germline gives CDR1 MNHEY, CDR2 SVGAGI. This CDR3 reads CASSSGAVGLGNTIYF. The CDR3, as DNA: TGTGCCAGCAGTTCTGGGGCGGTTGGGCTGGGAAACACCATATATTTT.

This rearrangement joins TRBV2 to TRBJ2-5; weak D call: TRBD2 (5 bases). Germline lookup yields CDR1 SNHLY and CDR2 FYNNEI. The CDR3 has 14 amino acids. V shed 8 bases and J shed 5 bases, with 18 bases lying between them. CDR3 sequence: CASLGVRRRETQYF. The CDR3 DNA sequence: TGTGCCAGCCTTGGGGTTAGAAGGAGGGAGACCCAGTACTTC.

The V call is TRBV5-6, the J call TRBJ2-5; 8 bases fit TRBD2. Germline CDR1 and CDR2: SGHDT and YYEEEE. The trim removed 3 bases at V and 2 bases at J, leaving 6 bases unmatched. The CDR3 has 15 amino acids. CDR3 loop: CASSSLTSGQETQYF. CDR3 nucleotide sequence: TGTGCCAGCAGCTCCTTAACTAGCGGACAAGAGACCCAGTACTTC.

The rearrangement links TRBV3-1 (or the pseudogene TRBV3-2) to TRBJ1-1; 9 nucleotides line up with TRBD1. CDR1 and CDR2 (germline): LGHDT, YNNKEL (reference sequence). The CDR3 spans 13 residues. V dropped 6 bases and J dropped 6; count of bases not matched to a gene: 5. CDR3 DNA: TGTGCCAGCAGGGTACAGGGGGCCGCTGAAGCTTTCTTT. It yields the protein CASRVQGAAEAFF.

In this sample, this clone turned up once. The chain combines TRBV10-3 with TRBJ2-7, with D possibly matching TRBD1 (7 bases). V lost 4 bases to trimming and J lost 3 bases, with 13 bases between them. This CDR3 is 14 amino acids long. Germline V gene lookup returns CDR1 ENHRY and CDR2 SYGVKD. CDR3: CAISALQGGYEQYF. The CDR3 nucleotides read TGTGCCATCAGTGCGTTGCAGGGGGGCTACGAGCAGTACTTC.

This clone was seen a handful of times. The rearrangement joins TRBV30 to TRBJ1-5; D is perhaps TRBD1 (6 bases). Deletions cut 2 bases from V and 5 bases from J, with 10 bases between. Per germline, CDR1 GTSNPN and CDR2 SVGIG (reference sequence). The CDR3 loop spans 13 amino acids. CDR3 residues: CAWSHRADQPQHF. In nucleotides, the CDR3 is TGTGCCTGGAGTCACAGGGCTGATCAGCCCCAGCATTTT. Together with reference TRBV30 and TRBJ1-5, the CDR3 gives the full variable domain: SQTIHQWPATLVQPVGSPLSLECTVEGTSNPNLYWYRQAAGRGLQLLFYSVGIGQISSEVPQNLSASRPQDRQFILSSKKLLLSDSGFYLCAWSHRADQPQHFGDGTRLSIL.

This clone was detected only once. V gene TRBV12-5 combines with J gene TRBJ2-5, with 10 bases fitting TRBD2. The V gene end was trimmed by 0 bases and the J gene end by 5 bases; junction bases not matched to a gene: 9. The CDR3 loop spans 17 amino acids. The germline V gene has CDR1 LGHNT and CDR2 FRNRAP. This chain's CDR3 is CASGLVISSGSGETQYF. Here the CDR3 DNA reads TGTGCTAGTGGTTTGGTAATTTCTAGCGGGAGTGGGGAGACCCAGTACTTC.

The V and J genes are TRBV30 and TRBJ2-3; D possibly uses TRBD1 or TRBD2 (5 bases each). Germline V CDR1 and CDR2: GTSNPN, SVGIG (reference sequence). V lost 2 bases, J lost 1 base, and 10 bases lay in between. The CDR3 length is 14 residues. This chain's CDR3 is CAWSWGRGTDTQYF. DNA of the CDR3: TGTGCCTGGAGTTGGGGACGGGGCACAGATACGCAGTATTTT.

The rearrangement uses TRBV28 and TRBJ1-5, with D possibly matching TRBD1 (5 bases). This CDR3 region has 12 residues. Per germline, CDR1 MDHEN and CDR2 SYDVKM. The germline V and J ends were trimmed by 5 bases and 6 bases, with 8 bases remaining between them. CDR3 in DNA: TGTGCCAGCAGTGGGACGGTTCAGCCCCAGCATTTT. This encodes CASSGTVQPQHF.

This chain links TRBV29-1 with TRBJ2-3; the match to TRBD2 covers 8 bases. The CDR3 is 15 residues long. The germline CDR1 and CDR2 sequences are SQVTM and ANQGSEA. J lost 0 bases, V lost 5 bases, and 7 bases had no gene match. The DNA for the CDR3 is TGCAGCGTTCGGGGGGGGTATCCGAGCACAGATACGCAGTATTTT. Translation gives CSVRGGYPSTDTQYF.